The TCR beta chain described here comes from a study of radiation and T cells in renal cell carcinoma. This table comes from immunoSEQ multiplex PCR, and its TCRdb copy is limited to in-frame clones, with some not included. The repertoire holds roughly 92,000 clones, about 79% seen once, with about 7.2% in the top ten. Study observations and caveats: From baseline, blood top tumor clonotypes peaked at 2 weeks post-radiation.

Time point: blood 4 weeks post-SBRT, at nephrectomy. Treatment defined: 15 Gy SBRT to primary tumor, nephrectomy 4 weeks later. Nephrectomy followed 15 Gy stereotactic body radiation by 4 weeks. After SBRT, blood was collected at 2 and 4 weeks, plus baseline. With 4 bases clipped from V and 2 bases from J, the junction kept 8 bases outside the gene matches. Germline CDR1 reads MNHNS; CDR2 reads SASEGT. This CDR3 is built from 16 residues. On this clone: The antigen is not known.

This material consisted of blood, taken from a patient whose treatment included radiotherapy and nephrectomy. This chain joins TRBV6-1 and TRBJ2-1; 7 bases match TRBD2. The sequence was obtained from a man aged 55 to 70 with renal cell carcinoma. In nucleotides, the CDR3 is TGTGCCAGCAGTGCAGGCCGACTAGCCGCCTACAATGAGCAGTTCTTC. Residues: CASSAGRLAAYNEQFF.